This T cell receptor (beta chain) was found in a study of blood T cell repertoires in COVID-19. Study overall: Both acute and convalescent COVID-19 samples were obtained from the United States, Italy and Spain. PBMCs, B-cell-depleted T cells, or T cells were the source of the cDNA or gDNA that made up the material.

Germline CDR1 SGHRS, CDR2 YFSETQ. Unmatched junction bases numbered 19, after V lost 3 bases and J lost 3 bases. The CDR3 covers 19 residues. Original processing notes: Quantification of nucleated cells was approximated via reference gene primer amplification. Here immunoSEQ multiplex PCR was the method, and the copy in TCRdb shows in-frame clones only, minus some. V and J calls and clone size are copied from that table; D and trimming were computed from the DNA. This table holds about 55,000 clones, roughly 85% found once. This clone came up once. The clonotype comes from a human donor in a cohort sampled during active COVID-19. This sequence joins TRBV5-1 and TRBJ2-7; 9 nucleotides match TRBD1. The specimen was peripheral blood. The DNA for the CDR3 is TGCGCCAGCAGCTCTGGTCCCGGGACAGGGCCGACCGCTAACTACGAGCAGTACTTC. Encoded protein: CASSSGPGTGPTANYEQYF.